This is a list of T cell receptor beta chains from one sample in a study of blood T cell repertoires in COVID-19. TCRdb keeps only in-frame clones here, not all; method: immunoSEQ multiplex PCR. The sample lists roughly 23,000 clones; 85% to 90% were seen once. What was sequenced was peripheral blood. Receptors were obtained from a man in his 70s with COVID-19, enrolled during active disease. Both conserved end residues are part of each CDR3. The D gene is left open where the match is weak.

CDR3 DNA	CDR3 protein	J gene	D gene	V gene	CDR3 length
TGCGCCAGCAGCTCGCTGGGGGCTCACGAGCAGTACTTC	CASSSLGAHEQYF	TRBJ2-7	-	TRBV5-1	13
TGTGCCAGCAGCTTATTGGCCTCACCCCTCCACTTT	CASSLLASPLHF	TRBJ1-6	-	TRBV7-8	12
TGTGCCAGTACCCTCGGGCAGGGCGGTCAGCCCCAGCATTTT	CASTLGQGGQPQHF	TRBJ1-5	-	TRBV19	14
TGTGCCAGCAGCATGAGAGGAACCGGGGAGCTGTTTTTT	CASSMRGTGELFF	TRBJ2-2	-	TRBV3-1/TRBV3-2	13
TGTGCCAGCAGCTCAGATAAACCCGAGACAGTCATCTCCTCCTACAATGAGCAGTTCTTC	CASSSDKPETVISSYNEQFF	TRBJ2-1	-	TRBV11-3	20
TGTGCCAGCAGTCGCCTACAGGGCAATCAGCCCCAGCATTTT	CASSRLQGNQPQHF	TRBJ1-5	-	TRBV6-5	14
TGTGCCAGCAGCTCCAGGGTTTCTGGGGCCAACGTCCTGACTTTC	CASSSRVSGANVLTF	TRBJ2-6	-	TRBV7-8	15
TGCGCCAGCAGCCCCGGCGGGACAGGATTCTACGAGCAGTACTTC	CASSPGGTGFYEQYF	TRBJ2-7	TRBD1	TRBV5-1	15
TGTGCCAGCAGTTACCGACAGGGCTATGGCTACACCTTC	CASSYRQGYGYTF	TRBJ1-2	TRBD1	TRBV27	13
TGCGCCAGCAGCCAAGTTGGGACTAGCGGCGTCTACGAGCAGTACTTC	CASSQVGTSGVYEQYF	TRBJ2-7	TRBD2	TRBV4-1	16
TGTGCCAGCAGCCGTCAGACTATCGGGGCTGAAGCTTTCTTT	CASSRQTIGAEAFF	TRBJ1-1	-	TRBV5-4	14
TGTGCCAGTAGTATGGATGGAGGGAAGAGAGCTTTCTTT	CASSMDGGKRAFF	TRBJ1-1	-	TRBV19	13